The present entry profiles one TCR beta chain with its context. This entry belongs to a study of blood T cell repertoires in COVID-19. Background on the study: The United States, Italy and Spain were the sources of the acute and convalescent COVID-19 samples. The analysed material was cDNA or gDNA that came from T cells, B-cell-depleted T cells, or PBMCs.

Original processing notes: Estimated nucleated cell counts came from reference gene primer amplification. Produced via immunoSEQ multiplex PCR; TCRdb's table is partial and in-frame only. The V and J calls and clone size were taken over from that table, and D and trimming were inferred from the DNA. The sample has roughly 330,000 clones, about four fifths seen once; the top ten hold 1% to 1.5%. The specimen sequenced was peripheral blood. This TCR derives from a woman aged 50 to 65 with acute or convalescent COVID-19.

CDR3 protein: CASSPLSRSYEQYF. The CDR3, as DNA: TGTGCCAGCTCACCACTTTCGCGGTCCTACGAGCAGTACTTC. The V and J genes are TRBV18 and TRBJ2-7; D unresolved. From germline, CDR1 is KGHSH and CDR2 LQKENI. The V end lost 1 base, the J end lost 1 base, and 8 bases lay between the germline ends. The CDR3 has 14 residues.